The T cell receptor (beta chain) described here comes from a study of CD8+CD57+ T cells in acquired aplastic anemia. Across the study: Yields of DNA that came from sorted CD4+ and CD8+ cells averaged 3.2 ug.

Comments on this clonotype: The antigen remains unidentified.

Sequencing involved patients with CD8+CD57+ cell expansion previously shown by flow cytometry. Investigators profiled TCR beta VDJ and CDR3 from genomic DNA template. TCRdb reprocessed the reads with MiXCR, giving one entry per CDR3 protein. The sample lists approximately 250,000 distinct CDR3 sequences, 65% to 90% occurring once. Study results and caveats: Around 30 sequences, all CD8+ CDR3, were shared between patients and controls.

This CDR3 comprises 14 residues. The V gene's germline CDR1 is SGHAT and CDR2 FQNNGV. V was cut by 4 bases and J by 7 bases, with 17 bases left in between. The chain recombines TRBV11-2 with TRBJ2-7; the D gene is possibly TRBD2 (5 bases). This TCR derives from a human donor with aplastic anemia. The sequenced sample consisted of sorted CD4+, CD8+, or CD8+CD57+ T cells (not recorded which) from PBMCs. CDR3 in DNA: TGTGCCAGCAGCTCCCGCCCTAGCTACAATGAGCAGTACTTC. Translated, it gives CASSSRPSYNEQYF. Supplemented by reference TRBV11-2 and TRBJ2-7, the full variable domain reads EAGVAQSPRYKIIEKRQSVAFWCNPISGHATLYWYQQILGQGPKLLIQFQNNGVVDDSQLPKDRFSAERLKGVDSTLKIQPAKLEDSAVYLCASSSRPSYNEQYFGPGTRLTVT.